Following are 15 T cell receptor beta chains from one sample sequenced in a study of vaccination and CD4 T cells after COVID-19 (dated 2022 in TCRdb). Interpreted using the paper, the treatment or condition label stands for: approximately 9-day PBMC culture with coronavirus spike peptide pools or control peptides (ViraFEST assay). Libraries were built with PCR. The reads were generated on an Illumina iSeq 100. TCR sequencing of DNA from cultured CD4+ T cells used the Oncomine TCR Beta short-read assay at the Johns Hopkins FTIC core. The public reads were reprocessed in TCRdb via fastp at Q25 and MiXCR, keeping in-frame beta chains. Each CDR3 protein appears once, grouped with its most common genes and DNA. The sample profile shows 20,000 to 25,000 distinct CDR3 sequences; around 62% of them were found once. The ten largest clones add up to 23% of the sample. These receptors have no known antigen. This specimen was CD4+ T cells from blood, cultured in vitro, taken before SARS-CoV-2 vaccination. The receptors stem from a human donor who received a COVID-19 vaccine.

A word on this clonotype: No conserved phenylalanine or tryptophan is present at the end of the CDR3, so a read error is the likely explanation. The chain couples TRBV19 to TRBJ1-2; no firm D call. Germline values: CDR1 LNHDA, CDR2 SQIVND (reference sequence). This CDR3 has 14 residues. Trimming shortened V by 5 bases and J by 4 bases, and 14 bases separated the two germline ends. This CDR3 reads CASSPRRAGYGYTI. CDR3 bases: TGTGCCAGTAGTCCGAGGAGGGCTGGCTATGGCTACACCATC.

This chain links TRBV10-3 with TRBJ1-1; D gene ambiguous. The CDR3 runs to 13 residues. V was trimmed by 6 bases and J by 1 base, leaving 9 bases between them. Per the germline V gene, CDR1 is ENHRY and CDR2 is SYGVKD. The CDR3 DNA sequence: TGTGCCATCAGACGGACGACGAACACTGAAGCTTTCTTT. Translation gives CAIRRTTNTEAFF.

The table lists this clonotype with a few counts. The rearrangement links TRBV15 to TRBJ1-6; the D gene is possibly TRBD1 (6 bases). V lost 3 bases and J 7 bases, leaving 13 bases between the germline ends. Germline CDR1 and CDR2: LNHNV and YYDKDF (reference sequence). This CDR3 has 15 residues. DNA of the CDR3: TGTGCCACCAGCAGGTGGGGCCAGGGGAATTCACCCCTCCACTTT. Protein product: CATSRWGQGNSPLHF.

This chain links TRBV20-1 with TRBJ1-5, with D unclear. The CDR3 runs 15 residues. From germline, CDR1 is DFQATT and CDR2 SNEGSKA (reference sequence). Trimming removed 3 bases from V and 0 bases from J, with 12 bases in between. The CDR3 DNA is TGCAGTGCTAGCGGTCAGTATAATAGCAATCAGCCCCAGCATTTT. It codes for CSASGQYNSNQPQHF.

The chain joins TRBV7-2 to TRBJ1-6; D not resolved. With 1 base removed from V and 10 bases from J, the gap between germline ends came to 8 bases. CDR1 is SGHTA and CDR2 is FQGNSA in the germline V gene. This CDR3 is 13 amino acids long. Here the CDR3 DNA reads TGTGCCAGCAGCTTAGGATTTGGCTCACCCCTCCACTTT. Translated, it gives CASSLGFGSPLHF. The whole variable domain, remainder taken from reference TRBV7-2 and TRBJ1-6, is GAGVSQSPSNKVTEKGKDVELRCDPISGHTALYWYRQSLGQGLEFLIYFQGNSAPDKSGLPSDRFSAERTGGSVSTLTIQRTQQEDSAVYLCASSLGFGSPLHFGNGTRLTVT.

In its sample, this clonotype was seen a few times. This chain connects TRBV10-1 to TRBJ2-2, with D perhaps matching TRBD2 (5 bases). V lost 5 bases and J lost 2, with 12 bases in between. CDR3 size: 15 residues. Germline V gene lookup returns CDR1 WNHNN and CDR2 SYGVQD (reference sequence). The CDR3 nucleotides are TGCGCCAGCAGTTTTGGACTGTCCAACACCGGGGAGCTGTTTTTT. Its protein is CASSFGLSNTGELFF.

The V gene is TRBV24-1, the J gene TRBJ2-3; D is perhaps TRBD2 (5 bases). The V and J ends lost 4 bases and 1 base respectively, with 14 bases between them. This CDR3 has 16 amino acids. Germline V lookup: CDR1 KGHDR, CDR2 SFDVKD. CDR3 DNA: TGTGCCACCAGTGACCCCGCCGGGGAGCGCACAGATACGCAGTATTTT. This encodes CATSDPAGERTDTQYF.

The V call is TRBV6-1, the J call TRBJ1-1; D unresolved. This CDR3 spans 13 amino acids. V lost 6 bases to trimming and J lost 0 bases, with 8 bases between them. Germline-derived CDR1 and CDR2 are MNHNS and SASEGT. Written as DNA, the CDR3 is TGTGCCAGCAGGACTAGGGTGAACACTGAAGCTTTCTTT. It codes for CASRTRVNTEAFF.

The J gene is TRBJ1-6, the V gene TRBV6-5, with a weak D call TRBD1 (6 bases). Per the germline V gene, CDR1 is MNHEY and CDR2 is SVGAGI. This CDR3 spans 17 amino acids. V was cut by 2 bases and J by 7 bases, with 18 bases left in between. For the CDR3, the DNA is TGTGCCAGCAGTTACCCCGTGGGGGGGGCCGGGAATTCACCCCTCCACTTT. Its translation: CASSYPVGGAGNSPLHF.

The V and J genes are TRBV2 and TRBJ1-3; D remains unclear. The CDR3 extends over 14 amino acids. Germline CDR1 reads SNHLY; CDR2 reads FYNNEI. V was pared by 6 bases and J by 4 bases, with 13 bases between. CDR3 sequence reads: CASSGGRLGNTIYF. As DNA, the CDR3 is TGTGCCAGCAGCGGAGGACGACTCGGAAACACCATATATTTT. Complete variable domain (other parts from reference TRBV2 and TRBJ1-3): EPEVTQTPSHQVTQMGQEVILRCVPISNHLYFYWYRQILGQKVEFLVSFYNNEISEKSEIFDDQFSVERPDGSNFTLKIRSTKLEDSAMYFCASSGGRLGNTIYFGEGSWLTVV.

The chain uses TRBV6-1 and TRBJ2-5; D gene ambiguous. V was clipped by 5 bases and J by 2 bases, with 9 bases between them. CDR3 length equals 13 residues. CDR1 MNHNS and CDR2 SASEGT come from the germline V gene. This chain's CDR3 is CASSRTYQETQYF. The CDR3 DNA reads as TGTGCCAGCAGTCGTACCTATCAAGAGACCCAGTACTTC.

This chain links TRBV30 with TRBJ2-2; 10 bases fit TRBD2. Germline V gene lookup returns CDR1 GTSNPN and CDR2 SVGIG (reference sequence). The CDR3 length is 14 residues. J lost 6 bases, V lost 8 bases, and 9 bases had no gene match. The CDR3 sequence: CARRVAGGSGELFF. CDR3 nucleotides: TGTGCCCGTCGCGTAGCGGGGGGATCCGGGGAGCTGTTTTTT.

This clonotype showed up just a few times. The chain employs TRBV20-1 and TRBJ1-1; 11 bases line up with TRBD1. CDR3 length: 16 amino acids. Per the germline V gene, CDR1 is DFQATT and CDR2 is SNEGSKA (reference sequence). V gave up 1 base and J gave up 5 bases; unmatched junction bases: 9. The CDR3 region is CSARGTGGLGDTEAFF. The CDR3 nucleotides read TGCAGTGCTAGAGGGACAGGGGGCCTGGGGGATACTGAAGCTTTCTTT.

This chain uses TRBV20-1 with TRBJ2-7, with a tentative D call TRBD2 (6 bases). The V gene lost 1 base and the J gene lost 2 bases, with 21 bases spanning the gap. Germline V gives CDR1 DFQATT, CDR2 SNEGSKA (reference sequence). The length of the CDR3 is 17 residues. This CDR3 is CSARGLDSGLKPYEQYF. CDR3 bases: TGCAGTGCTAGAGGACTGGATAGCGGACTTAAGCCCTACGAGCAGTACTTC.

The table lists this clonotype with a few counts. V is TRBV15 and J is TRBJ1-3; no clear D gene. CDR3 length: 13 residues. The germline V and J ends were trimmed by 3 bases and 1 base, with 4 bases remaining between them. The germline CDR1 and CDR2 sequences are LNHNV and YYDKDF (reference sequence). The CDR3: CATSRYSGNTIYF. CDR3 bases: TGTGCCACCAGCAGGTATTCTGGAAACACCATATATTTT.